The T cell receptor beta chain described here comes from a study of blood T cells in healthy people across ages. Study-level points and caveats: With unsorted PBMCs, a conclusive comparison of naive versus antigen-experienced cells was not possible. Fewer expanded clones and more diversity marked long-lived versus aged donors.

Germline V lookup: CDR1 SGHVT, CDR2 SQSDAQ. The CDR3 is 14 residues long. A second PCR, run for roughly 7 to 11 cycles, used a sample-barcoded 5' primer plus a J-beta primer mix. Every cDNA was tagged by a template-switch adaptor with 12 random nucleotides. TCRdb re-called the 5' RACE reads through MiXCR, storing one row per CDR3 protein. The sample holds hundreds of thousands of distinct CDR3 sequences, about 26% seen once. About this clonotype: Antigen: not known.

These same data were also listed under a study on T cells of mothers and their children.

Source material: blood. This rearrangement joins TRBV7-4 to TRBJ2-5, with TRBD2 as a possible D gene (6 bases). The J call is in doubt because the DNA end fits TRBJ2-7 better. The sequence was obtained from a boy aged 2 to 10 in good health. Here the CDR3 DNA reads TGTGCCAGCAGCAACCGGGACTCCTCCTACGAGCAGTACTTC. This encodes CASSNRDSSYEQYF.